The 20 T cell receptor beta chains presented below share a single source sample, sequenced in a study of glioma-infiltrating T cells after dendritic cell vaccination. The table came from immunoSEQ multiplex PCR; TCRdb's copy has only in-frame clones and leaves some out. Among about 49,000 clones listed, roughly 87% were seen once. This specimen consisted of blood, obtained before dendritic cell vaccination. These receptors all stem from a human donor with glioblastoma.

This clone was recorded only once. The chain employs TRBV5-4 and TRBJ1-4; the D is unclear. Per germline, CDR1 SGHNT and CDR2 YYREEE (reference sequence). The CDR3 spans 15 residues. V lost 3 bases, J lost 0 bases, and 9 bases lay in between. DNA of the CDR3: TGTGCCAGCAGCTCCTACAGAACAACTAATGAAAAACTGTTTTTT. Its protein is CASSSYRTTNEKLFF. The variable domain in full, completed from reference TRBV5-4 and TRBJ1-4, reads ETGVTQSPTHLIKTRGQQVTLRCSSQSGHNTVSWYQQALGQGPQFIFQYYREEENGRGNFPPRFSGLQFPNYSSELNVNALELDDSALYLCASSSYRTTNEKLFFGSGTQLSVL.

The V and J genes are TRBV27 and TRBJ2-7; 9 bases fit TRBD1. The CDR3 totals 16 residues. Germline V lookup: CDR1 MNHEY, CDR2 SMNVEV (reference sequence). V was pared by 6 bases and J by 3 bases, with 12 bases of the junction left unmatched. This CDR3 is CASSHGTGSVVYEQYF. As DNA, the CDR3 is TGTGCCAGCAGCCACGGGACAGGGAGTGTCGTCTACGAGCAGTACTTC.

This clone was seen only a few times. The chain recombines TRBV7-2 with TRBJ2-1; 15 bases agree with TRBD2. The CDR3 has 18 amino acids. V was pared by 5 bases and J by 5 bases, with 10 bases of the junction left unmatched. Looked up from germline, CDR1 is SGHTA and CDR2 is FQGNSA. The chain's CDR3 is CASSLEGTSGRFHNEQFF. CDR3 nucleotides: TGTGCCAGCAGCCTAGAGGGGACTAGCGGGAGGTTTCACAATGAGCAGTTCTTC.

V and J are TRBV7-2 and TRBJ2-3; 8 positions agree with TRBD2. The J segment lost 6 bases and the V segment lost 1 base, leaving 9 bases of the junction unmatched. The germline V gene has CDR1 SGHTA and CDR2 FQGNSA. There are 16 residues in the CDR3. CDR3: CASSLDTAGEPDTQYF. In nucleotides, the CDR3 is TGTGCCAGCAGCTTAGACACAGCGGGAGAGCCGGATACGCAGTATTTT.

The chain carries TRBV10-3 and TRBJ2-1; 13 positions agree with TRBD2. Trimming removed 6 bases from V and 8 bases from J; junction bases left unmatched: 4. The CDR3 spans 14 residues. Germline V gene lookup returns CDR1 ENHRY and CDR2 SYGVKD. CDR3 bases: TGTGCCATCAGGGGACTAGCGGGGATCGATGAGCAGTTCTTC. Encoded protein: CAIRGLAGIDEQFF.

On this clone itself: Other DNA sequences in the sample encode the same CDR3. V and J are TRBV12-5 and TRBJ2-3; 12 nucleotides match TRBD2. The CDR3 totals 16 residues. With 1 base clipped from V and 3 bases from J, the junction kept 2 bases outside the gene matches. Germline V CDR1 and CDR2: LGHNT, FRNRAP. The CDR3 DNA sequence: TGTGCTAGTGGTTTGGGACTAGCGGGGGAGACAGATACGCAGTATTTT. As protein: CASGLGLAGETDTQYF.

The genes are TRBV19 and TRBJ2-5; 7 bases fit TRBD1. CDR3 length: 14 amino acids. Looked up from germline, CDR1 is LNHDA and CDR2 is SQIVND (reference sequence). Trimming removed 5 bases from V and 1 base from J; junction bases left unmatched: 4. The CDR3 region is CASSLQGTQETQYF. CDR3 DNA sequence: TGTGCCAGTAGTTTACAGGGGACCCAAGAGACCCAGTACTTC.

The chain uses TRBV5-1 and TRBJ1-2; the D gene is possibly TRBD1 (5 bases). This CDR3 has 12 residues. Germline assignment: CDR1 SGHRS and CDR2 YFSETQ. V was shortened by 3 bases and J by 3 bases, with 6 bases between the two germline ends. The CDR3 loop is CASSWGDYGYTF. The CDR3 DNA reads TGCGCCAGCAGCTGGGGGGACTATGGCTACACCTTC. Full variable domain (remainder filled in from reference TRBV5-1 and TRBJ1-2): KAGVTQTPRYLIKTRGQQVTLSCSPISGHRSVSWYQQTPGQGLQFLFEYFSETQRNKGNFPGRFSGRQFSNSRSEMNVSTLELGDSALYLCASSWGDYGYTFGSGTRLTVV.

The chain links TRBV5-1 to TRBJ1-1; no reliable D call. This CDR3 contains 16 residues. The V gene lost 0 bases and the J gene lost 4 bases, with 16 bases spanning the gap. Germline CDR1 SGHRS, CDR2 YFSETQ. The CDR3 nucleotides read TGCGCCAGCAGCTTGGCCCCACAACTCCGGGGCACTGAAGCTTTCTTT. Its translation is CASSLAPQLRGTEAFF.

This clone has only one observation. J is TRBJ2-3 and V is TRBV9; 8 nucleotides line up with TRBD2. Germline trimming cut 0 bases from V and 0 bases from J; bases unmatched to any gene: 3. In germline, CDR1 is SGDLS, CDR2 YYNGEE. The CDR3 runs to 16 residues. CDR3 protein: CASSVGTSPSTDTQYF. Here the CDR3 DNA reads TGTGCCAGCAGCGTAGGGACTAGCCCGAGCACAGATACGCAGTATTTT.

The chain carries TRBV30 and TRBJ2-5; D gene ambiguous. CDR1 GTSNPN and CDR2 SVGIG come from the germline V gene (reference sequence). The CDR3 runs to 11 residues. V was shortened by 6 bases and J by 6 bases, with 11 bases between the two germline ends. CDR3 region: CACRESKTQYF. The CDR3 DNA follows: TGTGCCTGTCGAGAGTCGAAGACCCAGTACTTC.

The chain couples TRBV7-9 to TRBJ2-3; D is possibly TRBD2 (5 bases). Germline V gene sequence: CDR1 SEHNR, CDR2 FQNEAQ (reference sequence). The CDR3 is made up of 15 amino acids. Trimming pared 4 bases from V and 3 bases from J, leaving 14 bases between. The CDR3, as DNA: TGTGCCAGCAGCTCCGAGGGTTGGAGGACAGATACGCAGTATTTT. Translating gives CASSSEGWRTDTQYF.

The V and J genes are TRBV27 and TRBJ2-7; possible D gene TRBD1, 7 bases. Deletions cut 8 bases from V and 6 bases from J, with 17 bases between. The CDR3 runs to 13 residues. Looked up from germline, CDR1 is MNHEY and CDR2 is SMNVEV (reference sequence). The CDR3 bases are TGTGCCAGCCAGGGGGGAAGGTATACCGAGCAGTACTTC. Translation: CASQGGRYTEQYF.

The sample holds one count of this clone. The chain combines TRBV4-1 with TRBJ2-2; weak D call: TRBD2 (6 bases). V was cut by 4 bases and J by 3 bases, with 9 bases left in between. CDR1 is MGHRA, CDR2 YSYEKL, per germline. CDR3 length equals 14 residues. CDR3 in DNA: TGCGCCAGCAGCCGGCGCGGGGACACCGGGGAGCTGTTTTTT. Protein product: CASSRRGDTGELFF.

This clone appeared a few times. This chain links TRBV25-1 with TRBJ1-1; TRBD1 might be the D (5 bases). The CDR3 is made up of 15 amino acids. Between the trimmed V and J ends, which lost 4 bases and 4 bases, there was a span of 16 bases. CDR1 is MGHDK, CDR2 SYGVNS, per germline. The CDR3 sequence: CASSAVGEESTEAFF. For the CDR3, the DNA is TGTGCCAGCAGTGCAGTAGGGGAGGAGAGCACTGAAGCTTTCTTT.

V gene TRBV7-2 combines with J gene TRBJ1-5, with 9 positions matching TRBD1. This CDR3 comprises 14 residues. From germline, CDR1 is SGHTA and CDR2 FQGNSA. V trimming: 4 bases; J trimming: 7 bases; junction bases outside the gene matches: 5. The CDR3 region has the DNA TGTGCCAGCAGCTCCCGGACAGGGGACCAGCCCCAGCATTTT. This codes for CASSSRTGDQPQHF.

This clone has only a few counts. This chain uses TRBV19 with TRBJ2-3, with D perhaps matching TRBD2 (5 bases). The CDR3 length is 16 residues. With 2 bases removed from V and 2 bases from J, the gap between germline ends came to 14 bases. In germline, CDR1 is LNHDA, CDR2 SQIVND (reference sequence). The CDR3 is CASSISGRALTDTQYF. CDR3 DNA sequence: TGTGCCAGTAGTATAAGTGGGCGGGCCCTCACAGATACGCAGTATTTT.

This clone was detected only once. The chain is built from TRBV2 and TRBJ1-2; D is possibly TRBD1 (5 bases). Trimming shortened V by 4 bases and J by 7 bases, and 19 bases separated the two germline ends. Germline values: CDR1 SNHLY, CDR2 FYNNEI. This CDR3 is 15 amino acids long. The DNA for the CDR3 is TGTGCCAGCAGTGCTCGCAATGTGGGGGAGGGTGGCTACACCTTC. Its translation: CASSARNVGEGGYTF.

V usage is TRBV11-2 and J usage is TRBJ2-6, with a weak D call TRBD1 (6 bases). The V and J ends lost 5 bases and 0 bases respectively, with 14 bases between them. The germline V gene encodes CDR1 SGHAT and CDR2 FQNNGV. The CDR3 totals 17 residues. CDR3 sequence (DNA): TGTGCCAGCAGCCTCAGGGGTAGCTCCTCTGGGGCCAACGTCCTGACTTTC. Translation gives CASSLRGSSSGANVLTF.

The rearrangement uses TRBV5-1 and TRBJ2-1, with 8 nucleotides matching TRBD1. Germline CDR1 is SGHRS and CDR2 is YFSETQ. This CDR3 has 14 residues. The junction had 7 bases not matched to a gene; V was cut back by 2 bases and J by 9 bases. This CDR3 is CASSFIQGDGEQFF. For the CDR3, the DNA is TGCGCCAGCAGCTTCATACAGGGGGACGGTGAGCAGTTCTTC.